This T cell receptor beta chain comes out of a study of T cell responses to AZD1222 COVID-19 vaccine. Regarding the study as a whole: Two doses of AZD1222 preceded a rise in Spike-specific TCR breadth and depth. The donor group comprised mostly white British people and more females; the analysis possibly underestimated clonal diversity. Seropositive status at baseline applied to only 5 to 7 AZD1222 recipients. Dominant CD4 TCR responses targeted spike regions 160-218 and 743-854.

Trimming took off 5 bases at V and 4 bases at J, with 9 bases between the two ends. The length of the CDR3 is 13 residues. Germline values: CDR1 SNHLY, CDR2 FYNNEI. Of note for this clone: Its antigen is unidentified.

Sequencing used immunoSEQ multiplex PCR; TCRdb keeps in-frame clones, though not all of them. The top ten hold roughly 9% of the sample, which has about 120,000 clones, roughly 85% seen once. The TCR sequence derives from an adult in good health. The sample here was peripheral blood, taken on day 0 of AZD1222 vaccination. This chain uses TRBV2 with TRBJ1-5, with D possibly matching TRBD1 (6 bases). CDR3 residues: CASSTDRNQPQHF. CDR3 nucleotides: TGTGCCAGCAGTACAGACAGGAATCAGCCCCAGCATTTT.